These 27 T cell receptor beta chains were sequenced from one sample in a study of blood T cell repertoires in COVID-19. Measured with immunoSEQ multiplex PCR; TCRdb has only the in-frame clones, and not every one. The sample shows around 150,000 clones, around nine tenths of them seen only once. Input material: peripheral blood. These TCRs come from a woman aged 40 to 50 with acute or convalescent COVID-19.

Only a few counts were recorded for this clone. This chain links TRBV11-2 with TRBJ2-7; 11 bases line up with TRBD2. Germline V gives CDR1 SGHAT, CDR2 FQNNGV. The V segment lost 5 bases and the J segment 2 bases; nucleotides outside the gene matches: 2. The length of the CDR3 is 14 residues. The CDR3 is CASSVTSGTYEQYF. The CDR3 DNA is TGTGCCAGCAGCGTGACTAGCGGGACCTACGAGCAGTACTTC.

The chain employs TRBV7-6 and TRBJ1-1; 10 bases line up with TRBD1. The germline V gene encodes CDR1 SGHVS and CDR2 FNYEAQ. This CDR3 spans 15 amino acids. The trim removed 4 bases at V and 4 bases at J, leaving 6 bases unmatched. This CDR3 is CASSSAGTGVTEAFF. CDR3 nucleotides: TGTGCCAGCAGCTCGGCGGGGACAGGGGTCACTGAAGCTTTCTTT.

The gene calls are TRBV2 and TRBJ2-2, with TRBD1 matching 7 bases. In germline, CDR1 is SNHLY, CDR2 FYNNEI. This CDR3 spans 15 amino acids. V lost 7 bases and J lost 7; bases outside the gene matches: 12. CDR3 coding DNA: TGTGCCAGCACCCGCGAGACAGGGAAGGGCGGGGAGCTGTTTTTT. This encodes CASTRETGKGGELFF.

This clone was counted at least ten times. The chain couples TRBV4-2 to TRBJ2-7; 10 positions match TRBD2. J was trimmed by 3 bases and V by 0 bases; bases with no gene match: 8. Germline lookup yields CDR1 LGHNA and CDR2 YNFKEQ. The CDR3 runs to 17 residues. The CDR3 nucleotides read TGTGCCAGCAGCCAAGATTCGGCTAGCGGGAGTTTCTACGAGCAGTACTTC. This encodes CASSQDSASGSFYEQYF.

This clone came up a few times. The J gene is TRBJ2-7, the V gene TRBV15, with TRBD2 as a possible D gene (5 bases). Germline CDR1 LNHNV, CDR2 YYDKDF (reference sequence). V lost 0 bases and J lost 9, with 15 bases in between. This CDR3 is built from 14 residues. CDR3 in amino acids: CATSREAGRVAQYF. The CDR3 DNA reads TGTGCCACCAGCAGAGAGGCCGGGCGGGTCGCGCAGTACTTC. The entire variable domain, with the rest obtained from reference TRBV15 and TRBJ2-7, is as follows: DAMVIQNPRYQVTQFGKPVTLSCSQTLNHNVMYWYQQKSSQAPKLLFHYYDKDFNNEADTPDNFQSRRPNTSFCFLDIRSPGLGDTAMYLCATSREAGRVAQYFGPGTRLTVT.

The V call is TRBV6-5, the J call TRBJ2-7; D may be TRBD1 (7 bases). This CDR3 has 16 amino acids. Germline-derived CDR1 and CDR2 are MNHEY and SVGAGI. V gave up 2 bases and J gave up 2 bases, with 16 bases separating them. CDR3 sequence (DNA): TGTGCCAGCAGTTACACCCAGGGGGGCTGGACCTACGAGCAGTACTTC. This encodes CASSYTQGGWTYEQYF.

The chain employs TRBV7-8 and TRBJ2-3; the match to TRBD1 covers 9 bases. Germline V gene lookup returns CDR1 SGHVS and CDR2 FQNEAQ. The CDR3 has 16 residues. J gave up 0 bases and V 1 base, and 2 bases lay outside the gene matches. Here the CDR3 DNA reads TGTGCCAGCAGCTTAGGGACAGGGGCTAGCACAGATACGCAGTATTTT. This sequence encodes CASSLGTGASTDTQYF.

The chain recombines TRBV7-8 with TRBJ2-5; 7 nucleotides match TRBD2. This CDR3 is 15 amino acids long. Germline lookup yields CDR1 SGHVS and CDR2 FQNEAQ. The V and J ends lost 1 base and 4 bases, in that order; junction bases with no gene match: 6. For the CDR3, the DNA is TGTGCCAGCAGCTTAGTGGCTAGCGGACTAGAGACCCAGTACTTC. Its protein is CASSLVASGLETQYF.

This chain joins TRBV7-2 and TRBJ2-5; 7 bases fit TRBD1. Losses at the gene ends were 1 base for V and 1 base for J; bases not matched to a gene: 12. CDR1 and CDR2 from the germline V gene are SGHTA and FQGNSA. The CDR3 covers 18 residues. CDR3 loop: CASSLVVGLDRLQETQYF. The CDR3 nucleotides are TGTGCCAGCAGCTTAGTAGTGGGTTTGGACAGGCTCCAAGAGACCCAGTACTTC.

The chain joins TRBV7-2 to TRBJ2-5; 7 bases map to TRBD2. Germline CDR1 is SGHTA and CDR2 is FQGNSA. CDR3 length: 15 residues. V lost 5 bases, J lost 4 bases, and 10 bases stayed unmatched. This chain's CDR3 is CASSPPAPGGETQYF. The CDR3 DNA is TGTGCCAGCAGCCCGCCGGCCCCGGGGGGAGAGACCCAGTACTTC.

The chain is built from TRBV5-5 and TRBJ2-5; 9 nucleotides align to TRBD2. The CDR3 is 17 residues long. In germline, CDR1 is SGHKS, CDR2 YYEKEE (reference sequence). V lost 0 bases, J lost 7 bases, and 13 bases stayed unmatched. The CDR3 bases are TGTGCCAGCAGCTTGGATGGCGGGGGGGGGACCAGCGGGACCCAGTACTTC. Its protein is CASSLDGGGGTSGTQYF.

The CDR3 loop is CASSPARGSYEQYF. CDR3 bases: TGTGCCAGCAGCCCGGCTCGCGGGAGCTACGAGCAGTACTTC. The chain couples TRBV7-2 to TRBJ2-7, with TRBD2 matching over 7 bases. CDR3 length equals 14 residues. The germline gives CDR1 SGHTA, CDR2 FQGNSA. J was trimmed by 3 bases and V by 5 bases; bases with no gene match: 7. The whole variable domain, filled in from reference TRBV7-2 and TRBJ2-7, reads GAGVSQSPSNKVTEKGKDVELRCDPISGHTALYWYRQSLGQGLEFLIYFQGNSAPDKSGLPSDRFSAERTGGSVSTLTIQRTQQEDSAVYLCASSPARGSYEQYFGPGTRLTVT.

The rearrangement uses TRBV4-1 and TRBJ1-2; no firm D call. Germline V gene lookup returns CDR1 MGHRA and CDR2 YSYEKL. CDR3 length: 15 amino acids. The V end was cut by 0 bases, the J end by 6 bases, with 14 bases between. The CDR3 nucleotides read TGCGCCAGCAGCCAAGATTCACAAGTGAGGGATGGCTACACCTTC. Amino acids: CASSQDSQVRDGYTF.

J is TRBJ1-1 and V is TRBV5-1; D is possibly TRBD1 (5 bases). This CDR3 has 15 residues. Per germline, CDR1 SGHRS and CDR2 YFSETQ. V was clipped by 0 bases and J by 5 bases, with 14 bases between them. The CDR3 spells CASSLATGGRTEAFF. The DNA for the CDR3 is TGCGCCAGCAGCTTGGCCACGGGGGGTAGAACTGAAGCTTTCTTT.

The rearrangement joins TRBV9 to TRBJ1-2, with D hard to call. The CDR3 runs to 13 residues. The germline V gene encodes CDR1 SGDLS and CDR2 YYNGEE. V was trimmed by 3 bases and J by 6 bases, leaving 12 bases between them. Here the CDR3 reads CASSDRGWDGYTF. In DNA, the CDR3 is TGTGCCAGCAGCGACCGGGGATGGGATGGCTACACCTTC.

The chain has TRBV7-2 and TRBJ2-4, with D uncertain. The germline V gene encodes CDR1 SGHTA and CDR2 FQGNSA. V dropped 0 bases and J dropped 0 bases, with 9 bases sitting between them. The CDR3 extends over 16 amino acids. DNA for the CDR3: TGTGCCAGCAGCTTAGCGGGTAGCTTAGCCAAAAACATTCAGTACTTC. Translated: CASSLAGSLAKNIQYF.

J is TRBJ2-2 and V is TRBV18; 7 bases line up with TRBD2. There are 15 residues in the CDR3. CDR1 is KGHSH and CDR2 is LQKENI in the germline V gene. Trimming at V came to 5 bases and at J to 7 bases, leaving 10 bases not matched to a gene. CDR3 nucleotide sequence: TGTGCCAGCTCATCCGGCGGGGGAAGAAACGGGGAGCTGTTTTTT. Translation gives CASSSGGGRNGELFF.

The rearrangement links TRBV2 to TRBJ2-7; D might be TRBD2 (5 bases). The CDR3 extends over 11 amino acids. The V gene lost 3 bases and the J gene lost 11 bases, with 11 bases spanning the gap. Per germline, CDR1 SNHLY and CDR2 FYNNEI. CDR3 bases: TGTGCCAGCAGTGAGAGGACTGAGGAGTACTTC. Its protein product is CASSERTEEYF.

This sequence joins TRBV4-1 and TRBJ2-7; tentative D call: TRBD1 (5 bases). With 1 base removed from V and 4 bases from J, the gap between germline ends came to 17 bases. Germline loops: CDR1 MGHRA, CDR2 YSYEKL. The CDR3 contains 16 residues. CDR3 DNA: TGCGCCAGCAGCCAAGGACAGCCAAACCCCCTTTACGAGCAGTACTTC. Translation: CASSQGQPNPLYEQYF.

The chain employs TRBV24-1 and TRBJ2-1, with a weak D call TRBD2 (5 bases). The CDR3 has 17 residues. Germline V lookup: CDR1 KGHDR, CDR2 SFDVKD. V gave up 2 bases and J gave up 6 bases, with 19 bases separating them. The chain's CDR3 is CATSDSYPGKGLNEQFF. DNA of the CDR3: TGTGCCACCAGTGATTCTTACCCCGGGAAAGGACTCAATGAGCAGTTCTTC.

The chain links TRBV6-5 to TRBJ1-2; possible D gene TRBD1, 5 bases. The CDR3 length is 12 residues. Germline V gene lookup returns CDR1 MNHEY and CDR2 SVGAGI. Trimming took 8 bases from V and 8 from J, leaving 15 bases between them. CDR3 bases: TGTGCCAGCGGCGCAGGGTTGGGGGGCTACACCTTC. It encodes CASGAGLGGYTF.

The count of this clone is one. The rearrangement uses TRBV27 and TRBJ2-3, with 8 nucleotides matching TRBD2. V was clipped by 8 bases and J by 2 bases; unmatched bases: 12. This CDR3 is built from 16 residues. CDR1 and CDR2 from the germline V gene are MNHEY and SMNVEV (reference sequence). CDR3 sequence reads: CASGHASGSVTDTQYF. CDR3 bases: TGTGCCAGCGGGCACGCCAGCGGGAGCGTCACAGATACGCAGTATTTT.

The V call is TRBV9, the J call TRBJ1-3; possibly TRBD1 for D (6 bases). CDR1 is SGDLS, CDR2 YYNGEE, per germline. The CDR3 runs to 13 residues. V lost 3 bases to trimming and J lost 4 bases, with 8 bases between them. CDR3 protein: CASSDDRGNTIYF. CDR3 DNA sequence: TGTGCCAGCAGCGACGACAGGGGAAACACCATATATTTT.

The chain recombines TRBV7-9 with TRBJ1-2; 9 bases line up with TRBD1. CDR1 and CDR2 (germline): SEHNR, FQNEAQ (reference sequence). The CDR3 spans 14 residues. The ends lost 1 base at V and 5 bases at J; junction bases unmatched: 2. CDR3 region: CASSLGQGVYGYTF. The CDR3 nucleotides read TGTGCCAGCAGCTTAGGACAGGGGGTATATGGCTACACCTTC.

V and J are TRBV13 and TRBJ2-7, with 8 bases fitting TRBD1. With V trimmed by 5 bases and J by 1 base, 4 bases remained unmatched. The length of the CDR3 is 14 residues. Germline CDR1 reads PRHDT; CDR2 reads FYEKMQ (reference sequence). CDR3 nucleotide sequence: TGTGCCAGCAGCGGTGGACAGGGATCCTACGAGCAGTACTTC. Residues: CASSGGQGSYEQYF.

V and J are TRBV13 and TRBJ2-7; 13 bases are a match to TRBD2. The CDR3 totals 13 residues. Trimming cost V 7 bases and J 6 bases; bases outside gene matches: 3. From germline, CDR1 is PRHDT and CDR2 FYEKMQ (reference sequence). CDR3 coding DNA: TGTGCCAGCACGGGGACTAGCGGGATCGAGCAGTACTTC. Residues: CASTGTSGIEQYF.

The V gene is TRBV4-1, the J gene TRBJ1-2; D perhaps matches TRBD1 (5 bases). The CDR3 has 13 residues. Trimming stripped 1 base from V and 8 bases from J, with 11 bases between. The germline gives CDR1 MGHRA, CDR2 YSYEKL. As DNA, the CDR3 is TGCGCCAGCAGCCAAGGGCAGGGAGGCGGCTACACCTTC. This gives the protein CASSQGQGGGYTF.